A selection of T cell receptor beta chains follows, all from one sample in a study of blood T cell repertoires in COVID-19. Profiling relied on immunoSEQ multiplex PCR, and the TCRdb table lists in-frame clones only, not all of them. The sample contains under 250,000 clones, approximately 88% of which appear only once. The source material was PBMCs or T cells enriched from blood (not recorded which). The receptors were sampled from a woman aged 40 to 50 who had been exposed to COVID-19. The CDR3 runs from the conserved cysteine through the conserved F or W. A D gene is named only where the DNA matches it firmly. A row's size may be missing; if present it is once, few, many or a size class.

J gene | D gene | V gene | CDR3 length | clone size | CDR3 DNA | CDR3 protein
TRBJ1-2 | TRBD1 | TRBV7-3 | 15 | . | TGTGCCAGCAGCTCCGGGACAGGGGAAAGGGGTGGCTACACCTTC | CASSSGTGERGGYTF
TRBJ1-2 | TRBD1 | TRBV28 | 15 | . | TGTGCCAGCAGTTCCTCCGGGACAGGGTTCTATGGCTACACCTTC | CASSSSGTGFYGYTF
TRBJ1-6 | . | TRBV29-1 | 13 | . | TGCAGCGTTGTTGAGGGGGGGAATTCACCCCTCCACTTT | CSVVEGGNSPLHF
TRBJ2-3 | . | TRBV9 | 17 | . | TGTGCCAGCAGCAGTTACCAGGCCCCGGTCCCCACAGATACGCAGTATTTT | CASSSYQAPVPTDTQYF
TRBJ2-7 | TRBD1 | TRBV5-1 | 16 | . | TGCGCCAGCAGCGGACCCCGGGACAGGGTGAACTACGAGCAGTACTTC | CASSGPRDRVNYEQYF
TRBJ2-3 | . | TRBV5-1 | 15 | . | TGCGCCAGCAGCTTGGAGGGGGGGCCCTCAGATACGCAGTATTTT | CASSLEGGPSDTQYF
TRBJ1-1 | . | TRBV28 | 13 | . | TGTGCCAGCAGTTCGGGACTTAACACTGAAGCTTTCTTT | CASSSGLNTEAFF
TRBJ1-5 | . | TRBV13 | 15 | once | TGTGCCAGCAGTTACACAGGGAATAGCAATCAGCCCCAGCATTTT | CASSYTGNSNQPQHF
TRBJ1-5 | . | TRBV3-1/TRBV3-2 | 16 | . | TGTGCCAGCAGCCAAGGCACGGGGGGGATGGGTCAGCCCCAGCATTTT | CASSQGTGGMGQPQHF
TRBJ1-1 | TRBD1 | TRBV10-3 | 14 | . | TGTGCCATCAGTGCCGAAAGACAGGGGCCTGAAGCTTTCTTT | CAISAERQGPEAFF
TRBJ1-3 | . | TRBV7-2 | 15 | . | TGTGCCAGCAGCTTCGGACACGGGTCTGGAAACACCATATATTTT | CASSFGHGSGNTIYF
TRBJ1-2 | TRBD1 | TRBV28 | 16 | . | TGTGCCAGCAGACCCGCGCTGAGACAGGGGGACTATGGCTACACCTTC | CASRPALRQGDYGYTF
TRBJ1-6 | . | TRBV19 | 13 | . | TGTGCGACAGCTAGCTCCTATAATTCACCCCTCCACTTT | CATASSYNSPLHF
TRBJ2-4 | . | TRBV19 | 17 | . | TGTGCCAGTAGTCCTAGAGAGGGAGGATTAGCCAAAAACATTCAGTACTTC | CASSPREGGLAKNIQYF
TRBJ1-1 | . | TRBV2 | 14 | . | TGTGCCAGCAGAGGACAGTCCCTTTACACTGAAGCTTTCTTT | CASRGQSLYTEAFF
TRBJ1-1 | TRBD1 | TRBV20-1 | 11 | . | TGCAGTGCTACCCAGGGGGCGGTTGCTTTCTTT | CSATQGAVAFF
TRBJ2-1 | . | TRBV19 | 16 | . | TGTGCCAGTAGTATCAGGTCGGGAGTGTCCTACAATGAGCAGTTCTTC | CASSIRSGVSYNEQFF
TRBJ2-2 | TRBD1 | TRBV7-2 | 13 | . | TGTGCAACGGACAGGTCGAACACCGGGGAGCTGTTTTTT | CATDRSNTGELFF
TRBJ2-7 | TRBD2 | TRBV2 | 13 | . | TGTGCCAGCAGTTCGCGGGGGGTCTACGAGCAGTACTTC | CASSSRGVYEQYF
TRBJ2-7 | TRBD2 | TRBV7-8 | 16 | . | TGTGCCAGCAGCCGAGGACTAGCGGGGGCCCCCTACGAGCAGTACTTC | CASSRGLAGAPYEQYF
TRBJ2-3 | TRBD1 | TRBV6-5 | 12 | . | TGTGCCAGCAGCCCGACAGGGTCTACGCAGTATTTT | CASSPTGSTQYF
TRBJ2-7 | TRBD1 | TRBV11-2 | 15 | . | TGTGCCAGCAGCTTAGAGCCGGGACAGGGGCACGAGCAGTACTTC | CASSLEPGQGHEQYF
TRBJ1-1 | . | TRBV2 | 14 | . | TGTGCCAGCAGTCTCGGTTTTACTGGTGCTGAAGCTTTCTTT | CASSLGFTGAEAFF
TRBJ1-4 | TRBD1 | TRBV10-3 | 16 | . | TGTGCCATCAGTGAGCGCCAGGGGGCTTCTAATGAAAAACTGTTTTTT | CAISERQGASNEKLFF
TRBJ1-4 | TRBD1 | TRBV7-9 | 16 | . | TGTGCCAGCAGCTTCGAGTGGACAGGTTTAAATGAAAAACTGTTTTTT | CASSFEWTGLNEKLFF
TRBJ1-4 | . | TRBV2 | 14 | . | TGTGCCAGCAGTGAAGGGAGGAGCCGCGAAAAACTGTTTTTT | CASSEGRSREKLFF
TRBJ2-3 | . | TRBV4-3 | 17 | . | TGCGCCAGCAGCCAAGAAAGAGGAACAGGGATGATTAATACGCAGTATTTT | CASSQERGTGMINTQYF
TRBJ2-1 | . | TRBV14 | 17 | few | TGTGCCAGCAGCCAAGATGGCATCGGGGGTGACCACAATGAGCAGTTCTTC | CASSQDGIGGDHNEQFF
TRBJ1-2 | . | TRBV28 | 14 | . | TGTGCCAGCAGTTTATCTCCAGTTAACTATGGCTACACCTTC | CASSLSPVNYGYTF
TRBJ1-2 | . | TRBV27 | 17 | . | TGTGCCAGCAGTTATCTCGTGGGTTGGCTCTCCGGGGGTGGCTACACCTTC | CASSYLVGWLSGGGYTF
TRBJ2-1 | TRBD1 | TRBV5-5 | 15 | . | TGTGCCAGCAGCTTGAGAGACAGGGCCTACAATGAGCAGTTCTTC | CASSLRDRAYNEQFF
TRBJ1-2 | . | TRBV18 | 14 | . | TGTGCCAGCTCACCACCTGAGGTTCACTATGGCTACACCTTC | CASSPPEVHYGYTF
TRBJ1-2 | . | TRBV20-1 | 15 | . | TGCAGTGCTAGTTTGTCGGAGGCCGGGCGGTATGGCTACACCTTC | CSASLSEAGRYGYTF
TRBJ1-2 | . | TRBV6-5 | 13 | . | TGTGCCAGCAGTTACGTCGGGGGCTATGGCTACACCTTC | CASSYVGGYGYTF
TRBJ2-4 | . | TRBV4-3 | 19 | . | TGCGCCAGCAGTCCTCATAAACAGGGGGGGTCTCTAGCCAAAAACATTCAGTACTTC | CASSPHKQGGSLAKNIQYF
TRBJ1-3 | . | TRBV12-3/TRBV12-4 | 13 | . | TGTGCCAGCAGTGGACAGTCTGGAAACACCATATATTTT | CASSGQSGNTIYF
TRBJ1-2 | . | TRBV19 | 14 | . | TGTGCCAGTAGTCCGCAACAGGGTAACTATGGCTACACCTTC | CASSPQQGNYGYTF
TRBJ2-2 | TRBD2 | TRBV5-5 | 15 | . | TGTGCCAGCAGCTCGTCCGAACTAGCGGGAGGGGAGCTGTTTTTT | CASSSSELAGGELFF
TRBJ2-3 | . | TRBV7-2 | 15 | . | TGTGCCAGCAGCTTAGGAGTCTTCACCACAGATACGCAGTATTTT | CASSLGVFTTDTQYF
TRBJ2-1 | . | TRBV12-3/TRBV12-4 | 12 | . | TGTGCCAGCAGTTTAGCAGGAGGCGAGCAGTTCTTC | CASSLAGGEQFF
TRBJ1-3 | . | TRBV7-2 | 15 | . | TGTGCCAGCAGCAGGGTACGGGGTTCGGGAAACACCATATATTTT | CASSRVRGSGNTIYF
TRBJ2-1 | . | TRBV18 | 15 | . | TGTGCCAGCTCACCAAGGACTGCGGTTACGGGTGAGCAGTTCTTC | CASSPRTAVTGEQFF
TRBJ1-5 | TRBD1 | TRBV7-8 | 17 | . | TGTGCCAGCAGCCCATCTGGGGGGACAGGGCGGGATCAGCCCCAGCATTTT | CASSPSGGTGRDQPQHF
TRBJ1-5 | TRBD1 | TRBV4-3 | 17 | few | TGCGCCAGCAGCCAGGGGACAGGGGGCGTGAGCAATCAGCCCCAGCATTTT | CASSQGTGGVSNQPQHF
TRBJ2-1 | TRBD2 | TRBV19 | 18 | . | TGTGCCAGTAGTATAGTTCCGACTAGCGGGAGGCCCGACAATGAGCAGTTCTTC | CASSIVPTSGRPDNEQFF
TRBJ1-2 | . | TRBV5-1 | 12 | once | TGTGCCAGCAGCTTGAACAGTTATGGCTACACCTTC | CASSLNSYGYTF
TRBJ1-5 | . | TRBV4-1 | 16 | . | TGCGCCAGCAGCCAAGAGATAACAGTTAGCAATCAGCCCCAGCATTTT | CASSQEITVSNQPQHF
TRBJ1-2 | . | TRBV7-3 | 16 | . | TGTGCCAGCAGCTTAGTGGCAAGGACAGACCCTGATGGCTACACCTTC | CASSLVARTDPDGYTF